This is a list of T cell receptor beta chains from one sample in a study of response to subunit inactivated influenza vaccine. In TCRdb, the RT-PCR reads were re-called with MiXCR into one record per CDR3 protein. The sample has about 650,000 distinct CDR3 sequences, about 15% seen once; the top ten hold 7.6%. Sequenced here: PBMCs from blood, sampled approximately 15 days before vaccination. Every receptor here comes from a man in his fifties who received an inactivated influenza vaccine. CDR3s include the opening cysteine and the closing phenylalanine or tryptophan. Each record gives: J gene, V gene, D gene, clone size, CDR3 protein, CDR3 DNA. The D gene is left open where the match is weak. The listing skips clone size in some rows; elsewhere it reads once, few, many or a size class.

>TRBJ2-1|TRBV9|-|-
CASSVAASSNEQFF
TGTGCCAGCAGCGTAGCGGCTAGCAGCAATGAGCAGTTCTTC
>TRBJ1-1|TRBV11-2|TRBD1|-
CASSRRGTAMNTEAFF
TGTGCCAGCAGCCGACGGGGGACAGCGATGAACACTGAAGCTTTCTTT
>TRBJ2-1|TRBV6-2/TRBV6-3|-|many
CATHKLRVATVVNEQFF
TGTGCCACCCACAAACTTAGAGTCGCCACCGTAGTTAATGAGCAGTTCTTC
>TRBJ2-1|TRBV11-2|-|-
CAISSGAEQFF
TGTGCCATCAGCTCGGGGGCTGAGCAGTTCTTC
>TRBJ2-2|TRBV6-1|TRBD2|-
CATSPVRGTGELFF
TGTGCCACTTCCCCGGTGCGGGGGACCGGGGAGCTGTTTTTT
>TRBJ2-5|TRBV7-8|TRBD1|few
CASSMPGGVRYF
TGTGCCAGCAGCATGCCAGGGGGCGTACGTTACTTC
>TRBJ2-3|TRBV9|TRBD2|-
CASSAGSGRKDTQYF
TGTGCCAGCAGCGCGGGTAGCGGGAGAAAAGATACGCAGTATTTT
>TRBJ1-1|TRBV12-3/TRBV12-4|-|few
CASSLPGGAFF
TGTGCCAGCAGTCTACCGGGGGGAGCTTTCTTT
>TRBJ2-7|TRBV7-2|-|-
CASSKTGPYEQYF
TGTGCCAGCAGCAAAACTGGCCCCTACGAGCAGTACTTC
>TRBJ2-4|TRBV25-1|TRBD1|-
CASSERTGPRENIQYF
TGTGCCAGCAGTGAAAGGACAGGACCACGCGAAAACATTCAGTACTTC
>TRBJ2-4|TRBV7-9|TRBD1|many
CASSFSGQGPTKNIQYF
TGTGCCAGCAGCTTTTCTGGACAGGGACCCACCAAAAACATTCAGTACTTC
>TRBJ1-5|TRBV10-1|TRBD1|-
CASREGQGSNQPQHF
TGCGCCAGCAGAGAAGGACAGGGAAGCAATCAGCCCCAGCATTTT
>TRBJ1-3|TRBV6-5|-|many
CASSYFAGRGPGNTIYF
TGTGCCAGCAGTTACTTCGCCGGGCGAGGACCTGGAAACACCATATATTTT
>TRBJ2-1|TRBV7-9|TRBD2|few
CASSLAGSGSSYNEQFF
TGTGCCAGCAGCTTAGCGGGTAGCGGGAGTTCCTACAATGAGCAGTTCTTC